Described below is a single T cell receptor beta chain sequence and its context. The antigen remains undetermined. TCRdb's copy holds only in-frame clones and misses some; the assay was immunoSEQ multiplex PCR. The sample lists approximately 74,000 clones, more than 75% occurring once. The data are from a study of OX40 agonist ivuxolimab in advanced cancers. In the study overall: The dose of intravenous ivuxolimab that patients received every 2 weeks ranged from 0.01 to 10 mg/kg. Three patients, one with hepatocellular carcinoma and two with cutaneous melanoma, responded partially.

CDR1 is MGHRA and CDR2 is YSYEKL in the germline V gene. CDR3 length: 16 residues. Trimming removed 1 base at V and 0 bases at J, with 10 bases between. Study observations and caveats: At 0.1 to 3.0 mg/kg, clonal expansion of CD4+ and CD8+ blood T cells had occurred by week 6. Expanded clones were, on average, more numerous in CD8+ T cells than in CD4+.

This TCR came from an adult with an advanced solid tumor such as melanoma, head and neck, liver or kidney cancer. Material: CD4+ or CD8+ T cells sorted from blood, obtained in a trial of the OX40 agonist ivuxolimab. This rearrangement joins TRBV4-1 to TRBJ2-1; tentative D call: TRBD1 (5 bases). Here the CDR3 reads CASSQGQLSSYNEQFF. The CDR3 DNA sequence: TGCGCCAGCAGCCAAGGACAGCTTAGCTCCTACAATGAGCAGTTCTTC.